These 3 T cell receptor beta chains were sequenced from one sample in a study of blood T cell repertoires in COVID-19 (dated by TCRdb to 2019 to 2021). The protocol used for the library was the immunoSEQ multiplex PCR assay. TCRdb holds this immuneACCESS table with in-frame rearrangements only. Some clones are missing; in checked studies, unresolved V genes explain under half, and the rest has no known cause. In all, the sample holds 350,000 to 400,000 clones, and about 90% of those were seen once. The top ten hold about 3% of the sample. Sequenced sample: PBMCs or T cells enriched from blood (not recorded which). The source is a woman aged 30 to 39 who had recovered from COVID-19.

This chain joins TRBV18 and TRBJ2-1, with a possible D match to TRBD1 (5 bases). The CDR3 totals 13 residues. Per the germline V gene, CDR1 is KGHSH and CDR2 is LQKENI. The germline V and J ends were trimmed by 3 bases and 5 bases, with 8 bases remaining between them. DNA of the CDR3: TGTGCCAGCTCACCCAGGGCGGACAATGAGCAGTTCTTC. Protein product: CASSPRADNEQFF. Full variable domain (remainder filled in from reference TRBV18 and TRBJ2-1): NAGVMQNPRHLVRRRGQEARLRCSPMKGHSHVYWYRQLPEEGLKFMVYLQKENIIDESGMPKERFSAEFPKEGPSILRIQQVVRGDSAAYFCASSPRADNEQFFGPGTRLTVL.

V gene TRBV3-1 (or the pseudogene TRBV3-2) combines with J gene TRBJ1-2; 7 positions match TRBD1. The CDR3 has 15 residues. J lost 4 bases, V lost 4 bases, and 9 bases had no gene match. Germline V gene lookup returns CDR1 LGHDT and CDR2 YNNKEL (reference sequence). The CDR3 protein is CASSLTGTASYGYTF. The CDR3 region has the DNA TGTGCCAGCAGCCTAACAGGGACAGCCAGCTATGGCTACACCTTC.

Remarks on this clone: This sample also contains other DNA sequences that code for the same CDR3. This chain connects TRBV18 to TRBJ1-4; 9 bases align to TRBD1. This CDR3 spans 15 amino acids. Trimming cost V 3 bases and J 7 bases; bases outside gene matches: 6. CDR1 is KGHSH and CDR2 is LQKENI in the germline V gene. The CDR3 DNA sequence: TGTGCCAGCTCACCCCCGGGACAGGGCGGTGAAAAACTGTTTTTT. Protein product: CASSPPGQGGEKLFF.